This TCR beta chain comes out of a study of T cell changes during pregnancy in multiple sclerosis. Data came from immunoSEQ multiplex PCR; TCRdb stores just in-frame clones and leaves some out. The sample includes about 40,000 clones, more than 85% of them seen just once. The CDR3 is 14 amino acids. Germline lookup yields CDR1 SGHVS and CDR2 FNYEAQ. Germline trimming cut 5 bases from V and 8 bases from J; bases unmatched to any gene: 7. The chain combines TRBV7-6 with TRBJ2-2; 8 bases are shared with TRBD2. Sequenced material: CD8+ T cells from peripheral blood mononuclear cells, taken before pregnancy. This receptor was obtained from a female donor with multiple sclerosis, enrolled in a pregnancy study. DNA of the CDR3: TGTGCCAGCAGCACGGGGGGGAGGCCGGGGGAGCTGTTTTTT. As protein: CASSTGGRPGELFF.